The clone carrying this T cell receptor (beta chain) was found many times. Its antigen is undetermined. The data were taken from a study of beta chain features in type 1 diabetes. Overall study findings and caveats: More deletions and fewer insertions at VDJ junctions were seen in type 1 diabetes patients.

This CDR3 contains 16 residues. V lost 5 bases, J lost 9 bases, and 20 bases lay in between. In germline, CDR1 is MGHDK, CDR2 SYGVNS. Since all of the isolated RNA was reverse transcribed, expressed TCRB transcripts were what got sequenced. Mean read depth for naive, central memory and regulatory T cell samples was about 3.6 million reads. Clones were sequenced by immunoSEQ multiplex PCR, and TCRdb holds only the in-frame ones, with some missing. The table shows roughly 140,000 clones, with about 8.1% occurring only once. The receptor comes from a young man in good health. This sequence joins TRBV25-1 and TRBJ1-6; D not certain. The material sequenced was central memory CD4+ T cells from blood. Written as DNA, the CDR3 is TGTGCCAGCAGTCCCCAAGATCGGAGACTACCTTCACCCCTCCACTTT. It translates to CASSPQDRRLPSPLHF.